This T cell receptor beta chain was documented in a study of blood T cell repertoires in COVID-19. Study background: PBMCs, B-cell-depleted T cells, or T cells were the source of the cDNA or gDNA that made up the material.

Data came from immunoSEQ multiplex PCR; TCRdb stores just in-frame clones and leaves some out. The sample records some 70,000 clones, around 80% being singletons. V trimming: 7 bases; J trimming: 2 bases; junction bases outside the gene matches: 7. This CDR3 has 16 amino acids. CDR1 and CDR2 (germline): ENHRY, SYGVKD. The chain joins TRBV10-3 to TRBJ2-6; TRBD1 matches 8 bases. The TCR originated in a human donor in a cohort sampled during active COVID-19. Material for sequencing was peripheral blood. In DNA form, the CDR3 reads TGTGCCATCAACATACAGGGGGGTCCTGGGGCCAACGTCCTGACTTTC. Translating it yields CAINIQGGPGANVLTF.